These 11 T cell receptor beta chains came from one sample sequenced in a study of human T cells and chemical hapten exposure. The time point: pre-sensitization, week 0. Treatment here: therapeutic diphenylcyclopropenone sensitization with weekly scalp DPC. One entry per CDR3 protein, called by TCRdb with MiXCR from the RACE reads. The sample includes around 180,000 distinct CDR3 sequences, around 30% of them seen just once. The starting material was whole blood, obtained in connection with sensitization to the hapten diphenylcyclopropenone (DPC). The receptors shown here come from a woman aged 25 to 39 with alopecia areata. Some clones in this sample may be carry-over from other donors' samples.

The genes are TRBV25-1 and TRBJ2-7, with unresolved D. V was trimmed by 6 bases and J by 4 bases, leaving 10 bases between them. This CDR3 comprises 12 residues. Looked up from germline, CDR1 is MGHDK and CDR2 is SYGVNS. CDR3 protein: CASRGNKYEQYF. In DNA, the CDR3 is TGTGCCAGCAGGGGGAACAAATACGAGCAGTACTTC.

The chain recombines TRBV20-1 with TRBJ2-7, with 7 bases matching TRBD2. The ends lost 2 bases at V and 1 base at J; junction bases unmatched: 5. Germline V gene sequence: CDR1 DFQATT, CDR2 SNEGSKA (reference sequence). This CDR3 has 14 amino acids. The CDR3 region has the DNA TGCAGTGCTAGATGGGGCGGGAGATCCTACGAGCAGTACTTC. It encodes CSARWGGRSYEQYF.

The rearrangement joins TRBV19 to TRBJ2-6, with TRBD2 matching over 16 bases. The CDR3 is made up of 19 amino acids. V was pared by 5 bases and J by 2 bases, with 6 bases of the junction left unmatched. The germline V gene encodes CDR1 LNHDA and CDR2 SQIVND (reference sequence). The CDR3 region has the DNA TGTGCCAGTAGTTCGTCCGGGACTAGCGGGAGGGCTGGGGCCAACGTCCTGACTTTC. It is translated as CASSSSGTSGRAGANVLTF.

This chain uses TRBV7-9 with TRBJ2-3; D is unresolved. This CDR3 spans 12 amino acids. Trimming took 2 bases from V and 5 from J, leaving 5 bases between them. CDR1 is SEHNR, CDR2 FQNEAQ, per germline (reference sequence). CDR3 protein: CASSLKGDTQYF. The CDR3 DNA follows: TGTGCCAGCAGCTTAAAAGGAGATACGCAGTATTTT.

Only a few counts were recorded for this clonotype. The V and J genes are TRBV28 and TRBJ2-4, with no clear D. V was trimmed by 5 bases and J by 0 bases, leaving 11 bases between them. The CDR3 covers 15 residues. Per germline, CDR1 MDHEN and CDR2 SYDVKM. The CDR3 spells CASSERHLAKNIQYF. CDR3 nucleotide sequence: TGTGCCAGCAGTGAGAGACACTTAGCCAAAAACATTCAGTACTTC. Full variable domain (rest looked up from reference TRBV28 and TRBJ2-4): DVKVTQSSRYLVKRTGEKVFLECVQDMDHENMFWYRQDPGLGLRLIYFSYDVKMKEKGDIPEGYSVSREKKERFSLILESASTNQTSMYLCASSERHLAKNIQYFGAGTRLSVL.

The gene calls are TRBV5-1 and TRBJ2-1; 10 bases are shared with TRBD2. The trim removed 3 bases at V and 9 bases at J, leaving 9 bases unmatched. CDR3 length equals 15 residues. CDR1 is SGHRS, CDR2 YFSETQ, per germline. This chain's CDR3 is CASSSGLAGESEQFF. The CDR3 region has the DNA TGCGCCAGCAGCTCGGGGCTAGCGGGAGAGAGTGAGCAGTTCTTC.

There are a few counts of this clonotype. V usage is TRBV28 and J usage is TRBJ1-1, with 9 bases aligning to TRBD1. Germline V gives CDR1 MDHEN, CDR2 SYDVKM. The CDR3 has 14 amino acids. Trimming took 6 bases from V and 3 from J; bases not matched to a gene: 5. The CDR3 DNA follows: TGTGCCAGCAGATACAGGGGGCCGGACACTGAAGCTTTCTTT. Translation: CASRYRGPDTEAFF.

This clonotype was counted only a few times. The chain links TRBV10-3 to TRBJ2-2, with D perhaps TRBD2 (5 bases). V was cut by 0 bases and J by 1 base, with 6 bases left in between. From germline, CDR1 is ENHRY and CDR2 SYGVKD. CDR3 length: 15 amino acids. CDR3: CAISESSGNTGELFF. The CDR3 nucleotides are TGTGCCATCAGTGAGTCGAGCGGGAACACCGGGGAGCTGTTTTTT.

The rearrangement uses TRBV4-1 and TRBJ1-5; D might be TRBD1 (6 bases). The CDR3 is 18 amino acids. Trimming took 3 bases from V and 5 from J, leaving 23 bases between them. Germline loops: CDR1 MGHRA, CDR2 YSYEKL. The CDR3 region has the DNA TGCGCCAGCAGCCAGGGCTTCAGGGACACCACCCTCCATCAGCCCCAGCATTTT. Its protein product is CASSQGFRDTTLHQPQHF.

This rearrangement joins TRBV18 to TRBJ1-1; 10 nucleotides align to TRBD1. Germline assignment: CDR1 KGHSH and CDR2 LQKENI. V lost 3 bases to trimming and J lost 4 bases; unmatched junction nucleotides: 2. The CDR3 has 14 residues. The CDR3 DNA reads TGTGCCAGCTCACCCCGGGACAGGGGCACTGAAGCTTTCTTT. Translated, it gives CASSPRDRGTEAFF.

V is TRBV5-1 and J is TRBJ2-7, with 9 bases lining up with TRBD1. The CDR3 loop spans 15 amino acids. Germline assignment: CDR1 SGHRS and CDR2 YFSETQ. The V gene end was trimmed by 1 base and the J gene end by 4 bases; junction bases not matched to a gene: 6. This CDR3 reads CASSLLQGARYEQYF. As DNA, the CDR3 is TGCGCCAGCAGCTTGTTACAGGGGGCGCGGTACGAGCAGTACTTC.